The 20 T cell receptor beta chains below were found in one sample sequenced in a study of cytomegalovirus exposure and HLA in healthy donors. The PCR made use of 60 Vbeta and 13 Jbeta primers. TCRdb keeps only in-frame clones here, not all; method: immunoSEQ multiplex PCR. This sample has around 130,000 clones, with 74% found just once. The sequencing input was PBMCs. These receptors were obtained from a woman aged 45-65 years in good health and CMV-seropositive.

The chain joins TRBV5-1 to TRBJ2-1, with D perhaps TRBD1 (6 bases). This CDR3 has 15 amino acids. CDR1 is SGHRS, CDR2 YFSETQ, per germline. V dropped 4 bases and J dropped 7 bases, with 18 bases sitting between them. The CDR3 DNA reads TGCGCCAGCAGCCCGGGGACCCCTAGGGGGAATGAGCAGTTCTTC. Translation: CASSPGTPRGNEQFF.

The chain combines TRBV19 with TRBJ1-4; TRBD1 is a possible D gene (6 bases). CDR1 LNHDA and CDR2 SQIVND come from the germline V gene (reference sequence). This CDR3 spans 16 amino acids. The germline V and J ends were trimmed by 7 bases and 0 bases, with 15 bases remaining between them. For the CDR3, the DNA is TGTGCCAGTAACGAGGGCAGGGGAGCAACTAATGAAAAACTGTTTTTT. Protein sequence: CASNEGRGATNEKLFF.

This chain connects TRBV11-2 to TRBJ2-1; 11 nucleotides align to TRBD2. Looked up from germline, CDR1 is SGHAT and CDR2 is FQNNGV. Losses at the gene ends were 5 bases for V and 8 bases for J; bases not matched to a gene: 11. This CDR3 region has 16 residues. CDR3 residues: CASSRISGGAGHEQFF. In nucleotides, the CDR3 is TGTGCCAGCAGCAGAATTAGCGGGGGGGCAGGTCATGAGCAGTTCTTC.

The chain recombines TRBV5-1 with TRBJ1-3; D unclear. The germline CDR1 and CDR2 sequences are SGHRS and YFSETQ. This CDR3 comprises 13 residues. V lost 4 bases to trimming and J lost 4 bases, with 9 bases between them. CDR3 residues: CASSPVSGNTIYF. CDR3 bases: TGCGCCAGCAGCCCCGTATCGGGAAACACCATATATTTT.

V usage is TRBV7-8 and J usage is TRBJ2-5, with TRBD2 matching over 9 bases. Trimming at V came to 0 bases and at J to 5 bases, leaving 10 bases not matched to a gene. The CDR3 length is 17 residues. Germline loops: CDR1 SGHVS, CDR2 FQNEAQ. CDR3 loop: CASSLAFSGGRSETQYF. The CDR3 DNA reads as TGTGCCAGCAGCTTAGCGTTCAGCGGGGGGCGGTCGGAGACCCAGTACTTC. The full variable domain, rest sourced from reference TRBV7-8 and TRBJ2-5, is GAGVSQSPRYKVAKRGQDVALRCDPISGHVSLFWYQQALGQGPEFLTYFQNEAQLDKSGLPSDRFFAERPEGSVSTLKIQRTQQEDSAVYLCASSLAFSGGRSETQYFGPGTRLLVL.

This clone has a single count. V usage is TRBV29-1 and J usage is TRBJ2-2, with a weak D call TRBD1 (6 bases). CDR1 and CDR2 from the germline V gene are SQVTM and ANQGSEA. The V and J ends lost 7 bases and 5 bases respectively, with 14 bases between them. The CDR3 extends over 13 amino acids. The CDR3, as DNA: TGCAGCGCTAGGGACATGGGGACCGGGGAGCTGTTTTTT. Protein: CSARDMGTGELFF.

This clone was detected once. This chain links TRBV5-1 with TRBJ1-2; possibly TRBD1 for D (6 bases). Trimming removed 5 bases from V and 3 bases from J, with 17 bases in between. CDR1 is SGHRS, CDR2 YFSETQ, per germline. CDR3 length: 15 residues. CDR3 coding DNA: TGCGCCAGCAGAACGAACTGGGCAGGGGACTATGGCTACACCTTC. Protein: CASRTNWAGDYGYTF.

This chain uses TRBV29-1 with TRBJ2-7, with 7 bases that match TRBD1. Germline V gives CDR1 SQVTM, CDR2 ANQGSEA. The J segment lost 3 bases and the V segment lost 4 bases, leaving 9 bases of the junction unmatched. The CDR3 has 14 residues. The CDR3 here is CSVAGKGAGYEQYF. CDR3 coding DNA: TGCAGCGTTGCCGGGAAGGGGGCGGGCTACGAGCAGTACTTC.

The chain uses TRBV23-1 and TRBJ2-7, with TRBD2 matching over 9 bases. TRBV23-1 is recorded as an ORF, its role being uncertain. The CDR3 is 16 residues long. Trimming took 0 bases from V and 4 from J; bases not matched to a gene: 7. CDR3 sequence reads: CASSQSRAGGSYEQYF. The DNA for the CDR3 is TGCGCCAGCAGTCAATCCCGGGCGGGGGGGAGTTACGAGCAGTACTTC.

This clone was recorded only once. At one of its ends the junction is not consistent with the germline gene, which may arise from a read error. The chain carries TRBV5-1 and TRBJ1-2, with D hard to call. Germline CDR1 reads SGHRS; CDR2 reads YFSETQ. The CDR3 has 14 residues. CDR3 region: CASSSRTGNYGYPF. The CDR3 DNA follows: TGCGCCAGCAGCTCTCGGACGGGAAACTATGGCTACCCCTTC.

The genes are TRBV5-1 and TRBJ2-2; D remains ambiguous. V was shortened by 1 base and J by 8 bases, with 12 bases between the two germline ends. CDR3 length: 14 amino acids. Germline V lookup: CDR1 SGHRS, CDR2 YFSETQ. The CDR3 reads CASSLMTVRGELFF. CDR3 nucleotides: TGCGCCAGCAGCTTGATGACTGTACGAGGGGAGCTGTTTTTT.

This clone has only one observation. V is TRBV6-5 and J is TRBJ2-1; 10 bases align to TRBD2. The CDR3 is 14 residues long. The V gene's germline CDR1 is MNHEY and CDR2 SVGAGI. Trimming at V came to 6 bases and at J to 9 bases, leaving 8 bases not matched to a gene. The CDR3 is CASSRRAGGGEQFF. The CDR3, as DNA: TGTGCCAGCAGCCGACGAGCGGGGGGGGGTGAGCAGTTCTTC.

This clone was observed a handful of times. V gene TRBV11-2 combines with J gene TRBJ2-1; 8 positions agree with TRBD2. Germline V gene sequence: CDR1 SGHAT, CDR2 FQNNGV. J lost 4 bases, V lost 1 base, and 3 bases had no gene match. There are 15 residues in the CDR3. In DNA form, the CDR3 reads TGTGCCAGCAGCTTAGCGGGGGGGCCTTACAATGAGCAGTTCTTC. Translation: CASSLAGGPYNEQFF.

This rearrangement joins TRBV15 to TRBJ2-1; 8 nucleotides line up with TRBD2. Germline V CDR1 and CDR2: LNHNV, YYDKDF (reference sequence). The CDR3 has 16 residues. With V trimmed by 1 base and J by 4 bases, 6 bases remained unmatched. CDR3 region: CATSRARGGGYNEQFF. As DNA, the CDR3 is TGTGCCACCAGCAGAGCCAGGGGCGGGGGGTACAATGAGCAGTTCTTC.

The CDR3: CASSQVTVTEAFF. The CDR3 DNA reads TGCGCCAGCAGCCAGGTGACAGTAACTGAAGCTTTCTTT. V usage is TRBV4-1 and J usage is TRBJ1-1, with TRBD1 as a possible D gene (5 bases). V lost 3 bases and J lost 5, with 10 bases in between. Germline V lookup: CDR1 MGHRA, CDR2 YSYEKL. The CDR3 is 13 amino acids.

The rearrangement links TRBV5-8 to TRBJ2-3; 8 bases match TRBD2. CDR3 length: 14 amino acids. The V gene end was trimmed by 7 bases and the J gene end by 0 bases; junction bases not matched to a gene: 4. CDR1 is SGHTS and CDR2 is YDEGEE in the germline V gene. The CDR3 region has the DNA TGTGCCAGCCGGGGGGGCCTGAGCACAGATACGCAGTATTTT. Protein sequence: CASRGGLSTDTQYF.

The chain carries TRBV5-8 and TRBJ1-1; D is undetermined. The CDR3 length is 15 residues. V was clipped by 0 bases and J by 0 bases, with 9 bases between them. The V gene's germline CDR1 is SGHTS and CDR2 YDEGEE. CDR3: CASSLGQIMNTEAFF. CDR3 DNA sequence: TGTGCCAGCAGCTTGGGTCAGATTATGAACACTGAAGCTTTCTTT.

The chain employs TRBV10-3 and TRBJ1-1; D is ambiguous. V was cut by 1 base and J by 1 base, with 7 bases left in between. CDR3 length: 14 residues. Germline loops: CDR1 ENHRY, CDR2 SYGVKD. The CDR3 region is CAISEFGGNTEAFF. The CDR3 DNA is TGTGCCATCAGTGAGTTTGGAGGGAACACTGAAGCTTTCTTT.

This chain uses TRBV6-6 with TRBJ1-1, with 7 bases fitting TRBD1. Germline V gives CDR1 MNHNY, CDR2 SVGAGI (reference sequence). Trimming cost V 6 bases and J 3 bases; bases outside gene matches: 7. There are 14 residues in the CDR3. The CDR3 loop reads CASRPTGLDTEAFF. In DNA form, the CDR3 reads TGTGCCAGCAGGCCGACAGGGCTGGACACTGAAGCTTTCTTT.

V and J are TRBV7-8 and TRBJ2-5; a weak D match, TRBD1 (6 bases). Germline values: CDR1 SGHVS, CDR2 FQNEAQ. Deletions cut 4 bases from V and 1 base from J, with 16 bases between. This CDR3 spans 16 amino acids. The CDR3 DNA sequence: TGTGCCAGCAGCTCGAATACCGGCAGGGGCCAAGAGACCCAGTACTTC. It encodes CASSSNTGRGQETQYF.